This T cell receptor (beta chain) was captured by sequencing in a study of T cell responses to AZD1222 COVID-19 vaccine. General observations from the study: The reported proportion of spike-specific TCRs targeting unmutated variant regions was nearly half. Baseline serology detected seropositivity in only six AZD1222 recipients.

About this clone: The antigen is not known.

Produced via immunoSEQ multiplex PCR; TCRdb's table is partial and in-frame only. The sample yields 95,000 or so clones, more than 85% seen once. The germline gives CDR1 MDHEN, CDR2 SYDVKM. The ends lost 5 bases at V and 7 bases at J; junction bases unmatched: 12. The CDR3 spans 16 residues. This TCR derives from an adult who received the AZD1222 COVID-19 vaccine. Material: peripheral blood, obtained 28 days after the second AZD1222 dose. This rearrangement joins TRBV28 to TRBJ1-5; 9 bases map to TRBD1. In DNA form, the CDR3 reads TGTGCCAGCAGTCCAAGGGGACAGGGCGGCGGCCAGCCCCAGCATTTT. It translates to CASSPRGQGGGQPQHF.